One T cell receptor beta chain is described in this entry. The antigen remains undetermined. The table came from immunoSEQ multiplex PCR; TCRdb's copy has only in-frame clones and leaves some out. This table has over 110,000 clones, 84% appearing once. The germline CDR1 and CDR2 sequences are LNHDA and SQIVND (reference sequence). Trimming removed 5 bases from V and 4 bases from J; junction bases left unmatched: 11. This CDR3 comprises 16 residues. This specimen belongs to a study of cytomegalovirus exposure and HLA in healthy donors. Overall study findings and caveats: Rarity held for most TCR sequences, but there were some public TCRs that occurred in many donors. The study labeled 164 TCR beta chains cytomegalovirus-associated.

This chain joins TRBV19 and TRBJ1-2, with TRBD1 identical over 9 bases. Sequencing used PBMCs. This sequence was found in a woman aged 25-40 years in good health and CMV-seronegative. The DNA for the CDR3 is TGTGCCAGTAGTCCGGGACAGGGTCTTAGTTTCTATGGCTACACCTTC. This sequence encodes CASSPGQGLSFYGYTF.